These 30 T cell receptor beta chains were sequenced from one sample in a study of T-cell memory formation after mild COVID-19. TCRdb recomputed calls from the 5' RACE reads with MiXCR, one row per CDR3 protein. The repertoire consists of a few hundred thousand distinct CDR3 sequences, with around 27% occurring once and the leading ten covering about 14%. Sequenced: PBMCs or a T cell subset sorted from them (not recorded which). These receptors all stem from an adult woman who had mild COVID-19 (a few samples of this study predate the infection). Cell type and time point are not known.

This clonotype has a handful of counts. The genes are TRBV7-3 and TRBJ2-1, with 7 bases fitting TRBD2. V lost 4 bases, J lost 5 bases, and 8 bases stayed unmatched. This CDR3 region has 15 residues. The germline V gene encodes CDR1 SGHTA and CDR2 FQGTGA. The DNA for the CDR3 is TGTGCCAGCAGCTCGGGAGCGGGACTTAACAATGAGCAGTTCTTC. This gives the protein CASSSGAGLNNEQFF.

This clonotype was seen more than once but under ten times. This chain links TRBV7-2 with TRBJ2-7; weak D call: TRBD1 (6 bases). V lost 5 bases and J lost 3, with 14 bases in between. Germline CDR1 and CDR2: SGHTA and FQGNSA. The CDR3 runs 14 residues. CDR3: CASSRGGQYYEQYF. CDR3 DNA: TGTGCCAGCAGCCGCGGTGGACAGTACTACGAGCAGTACTTC.

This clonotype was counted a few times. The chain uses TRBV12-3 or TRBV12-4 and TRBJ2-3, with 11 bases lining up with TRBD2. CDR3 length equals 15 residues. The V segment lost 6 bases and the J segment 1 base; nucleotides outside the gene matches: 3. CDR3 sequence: CASRLAGVGTDTQYF. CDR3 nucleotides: TGTGCCAGCAGACTAGCGGGAGTAGGCACAGATACGCAGTATTTT.

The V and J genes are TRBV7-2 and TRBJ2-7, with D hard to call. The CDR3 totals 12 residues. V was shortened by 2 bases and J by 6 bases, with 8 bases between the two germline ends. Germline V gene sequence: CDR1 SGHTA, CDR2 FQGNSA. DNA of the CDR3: TGTGCCAGCAGCTTAATCGAGTCCGAGCAGTACTTC. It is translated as CASSLIESEQYF.

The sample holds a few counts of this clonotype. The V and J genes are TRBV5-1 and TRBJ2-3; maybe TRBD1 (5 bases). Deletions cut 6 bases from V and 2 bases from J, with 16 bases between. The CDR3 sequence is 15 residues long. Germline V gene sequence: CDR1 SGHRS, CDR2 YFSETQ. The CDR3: CASTPGGATTDTQYF. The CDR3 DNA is TGCGCCAGCACCCCCGGTGGGGCCACCACAGATACGCAGTATTTT.

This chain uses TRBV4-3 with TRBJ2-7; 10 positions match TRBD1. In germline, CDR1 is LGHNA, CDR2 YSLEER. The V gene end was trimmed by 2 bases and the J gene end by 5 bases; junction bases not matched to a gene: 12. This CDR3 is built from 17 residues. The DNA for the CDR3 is TGCGCCAGCAGCCAAACAAGCGCCGGGACAGGGGCCGACGAGCAGTACTTC. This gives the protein CASSQTSAGTGADEQYF.

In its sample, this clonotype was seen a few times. The CDR3: CASSQQNTGELFF. CDR3 in DNA: TGTGCCAGCAGCCAGCAGAACACCGGGGAGCTGTTTTTT. The V gene is TRBV14, the J gene TRBJ2-2; D unresolved. Trimming took off 3 bases at V and 1 base at J, with 3 bases between the two ends. The CDR3 is 13 residues long. The germline V gene has CDR1 SGHDN and CDR2 FVKESK.

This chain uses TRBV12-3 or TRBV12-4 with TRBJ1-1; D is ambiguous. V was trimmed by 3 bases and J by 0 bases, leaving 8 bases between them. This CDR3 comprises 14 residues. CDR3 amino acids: CASSLETLNTEAFF. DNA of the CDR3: TGTGCCAGCAGTTTGGAGACATTGAACACTGAAGCTTTCTTT.

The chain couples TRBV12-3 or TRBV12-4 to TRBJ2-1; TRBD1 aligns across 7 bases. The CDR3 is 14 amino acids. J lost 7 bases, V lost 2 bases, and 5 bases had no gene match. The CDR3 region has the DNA TGTGCCAGCAGTTTATGGGGCAGGGGGAATGAGCAGTTCTTC. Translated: CASSLWGRGNEQFF.

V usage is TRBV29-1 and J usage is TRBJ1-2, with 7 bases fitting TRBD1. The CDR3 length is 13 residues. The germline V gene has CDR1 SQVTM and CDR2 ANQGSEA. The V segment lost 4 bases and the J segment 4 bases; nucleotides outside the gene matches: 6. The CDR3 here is CSVARDSLYGYTF. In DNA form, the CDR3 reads TGCAGCGTTGCGAGGGACAGCCTCTATGGCTACACCTTC.

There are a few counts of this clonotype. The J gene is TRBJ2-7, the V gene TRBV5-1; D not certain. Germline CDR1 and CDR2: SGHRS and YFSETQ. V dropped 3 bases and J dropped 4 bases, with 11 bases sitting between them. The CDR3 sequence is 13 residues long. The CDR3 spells CASSSLWGYEQYF. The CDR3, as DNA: TGCGCCAGCAGCTCCTTGTGGGGATACGAGCAGTACTTC.

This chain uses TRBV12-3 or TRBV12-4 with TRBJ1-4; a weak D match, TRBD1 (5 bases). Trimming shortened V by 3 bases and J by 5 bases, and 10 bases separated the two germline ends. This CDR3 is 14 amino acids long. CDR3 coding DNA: TGTGCCAGCAGTTTGTACCGGGGGAATGAAAAACTGTTTTTT. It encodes CASSLYRGNEKLFF.

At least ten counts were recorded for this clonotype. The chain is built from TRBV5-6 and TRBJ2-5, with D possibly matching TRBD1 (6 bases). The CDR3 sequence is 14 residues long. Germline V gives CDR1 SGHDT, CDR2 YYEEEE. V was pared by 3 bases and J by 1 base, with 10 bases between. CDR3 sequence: CASSSGEVQETQYF. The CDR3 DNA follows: TGTGCCAGCAGCTCAGGGGAAGTCCAAGAGACCCAGTACTTC.

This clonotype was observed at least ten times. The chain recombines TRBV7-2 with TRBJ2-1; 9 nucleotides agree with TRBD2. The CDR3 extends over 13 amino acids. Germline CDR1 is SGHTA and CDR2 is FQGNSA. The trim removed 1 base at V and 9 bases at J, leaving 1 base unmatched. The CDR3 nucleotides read TGTGCCAGCAGCTTAGGCGGGAGGGGTGAGCAGTTCTTC. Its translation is CASSLGGRGEQFF.

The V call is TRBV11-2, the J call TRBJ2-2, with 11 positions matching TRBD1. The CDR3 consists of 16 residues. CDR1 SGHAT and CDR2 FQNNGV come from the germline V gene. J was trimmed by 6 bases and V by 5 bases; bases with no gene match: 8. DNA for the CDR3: TGTGCCAGCAGCCCGATCAGGGGACAGGGGGCCGGGGAGCTGTTTTTT. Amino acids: CASSPIRGQGAGELFF.

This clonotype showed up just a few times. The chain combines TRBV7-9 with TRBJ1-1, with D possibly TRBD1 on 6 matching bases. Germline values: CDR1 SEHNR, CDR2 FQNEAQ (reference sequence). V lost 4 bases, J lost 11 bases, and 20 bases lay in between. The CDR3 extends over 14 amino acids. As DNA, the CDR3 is TGTGCCAGCAGCTCCGGGGCGTCCTCAGGGGAGGCTTTCTTT. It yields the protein CASSSGASSGEAFF.

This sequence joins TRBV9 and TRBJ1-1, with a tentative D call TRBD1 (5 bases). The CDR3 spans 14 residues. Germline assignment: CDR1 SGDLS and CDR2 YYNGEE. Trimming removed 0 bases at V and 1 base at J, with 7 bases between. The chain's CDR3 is CASSVDGGNTEAFF. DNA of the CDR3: TGTGCCAGCAGCGTAGATGGGGGGAACACTGAAGCTTTCTTT.

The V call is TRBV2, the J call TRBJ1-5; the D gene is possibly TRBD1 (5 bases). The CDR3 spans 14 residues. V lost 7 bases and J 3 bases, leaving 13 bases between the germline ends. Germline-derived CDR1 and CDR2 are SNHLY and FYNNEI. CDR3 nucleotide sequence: TGTGCCAGCACCTCTGAGGGGTACAATCAGCCCCAGCATTTT. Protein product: CASTSEGYNQPQHF.

CDR3 region: CSAPRTSGDFYEQYF. Here the CDR3 DNA reads TGCAGTGCTCCCCGGACTAGCGGGGATTTCTACGAGCAGTACTTC. The gene calls are TRBV20-1 and TRBJ2-7, with 12 bases fitting TRBD2. Germline CDR1 is DFQATT and CDR2 is SNEGSKA (reference sequence). J lost 3 bases, V lost 5 bases, and 8 bases had no gene match. CDR3 length equals 15 residues.

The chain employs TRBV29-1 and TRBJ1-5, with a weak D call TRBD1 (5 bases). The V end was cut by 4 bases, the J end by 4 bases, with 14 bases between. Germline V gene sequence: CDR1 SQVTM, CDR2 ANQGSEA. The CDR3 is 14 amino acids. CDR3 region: CSVVSRAGNQPQHF. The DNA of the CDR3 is TGCAGCGTTGTGTCCAGGGCTGGGAATCAGCCCCAGCATTTT. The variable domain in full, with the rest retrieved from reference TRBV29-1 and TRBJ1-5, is SAVISQKPSRDICQRGTSLTIQCQVDSQVTMMFWYRQQPGQSLTLIATANQGSEATYESGFVIDKFPISRPNLTFSTLTVSNMSPEDSSIYLCSVVSRAGNQPQHFGDGTRLSIL.

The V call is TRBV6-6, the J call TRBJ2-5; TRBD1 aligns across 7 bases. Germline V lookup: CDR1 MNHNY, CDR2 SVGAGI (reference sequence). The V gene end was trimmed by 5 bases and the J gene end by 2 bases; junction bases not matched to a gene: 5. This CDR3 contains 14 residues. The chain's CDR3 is CASSTWGQQETQYF. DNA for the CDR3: TGTGCCAGCAGTACATGGGGACAGCAAGAGACCCAGTACTTC.

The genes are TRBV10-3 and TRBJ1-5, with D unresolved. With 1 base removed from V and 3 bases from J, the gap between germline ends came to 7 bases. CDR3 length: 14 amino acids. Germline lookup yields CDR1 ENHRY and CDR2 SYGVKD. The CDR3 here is CAISELTSNQPQHF. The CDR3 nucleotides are TGTGCCATCAGTGAGTTGACATCCAATCAGCCCCAGCATTTT.

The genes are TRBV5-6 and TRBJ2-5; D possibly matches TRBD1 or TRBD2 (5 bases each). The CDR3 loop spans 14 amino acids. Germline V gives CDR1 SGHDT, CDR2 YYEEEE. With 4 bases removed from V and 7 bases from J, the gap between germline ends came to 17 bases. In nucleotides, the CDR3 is TGTGCCAGCAGCCCTGGGACGCGGTTAGGGACCCAGTACTTC. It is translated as CASSPGTRLGTQYF.

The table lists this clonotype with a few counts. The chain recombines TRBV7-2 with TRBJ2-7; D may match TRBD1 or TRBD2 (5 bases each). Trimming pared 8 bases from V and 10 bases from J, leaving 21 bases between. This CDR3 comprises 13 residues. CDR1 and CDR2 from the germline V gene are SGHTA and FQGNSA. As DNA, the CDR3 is TGTGCCAGCGCCAGAGGGGACGGTGCTCGCCAGTACTTC. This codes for CASARGDGARQYF.

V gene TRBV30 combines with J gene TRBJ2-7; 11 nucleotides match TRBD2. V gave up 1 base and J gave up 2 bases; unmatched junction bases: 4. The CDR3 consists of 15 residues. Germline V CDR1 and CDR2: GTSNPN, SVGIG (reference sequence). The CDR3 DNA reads TGTGCCTGGAGTGCGGGACTAGCGGAACCCTACGAGCAGTACTTC. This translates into CAWSAGLAEPYEQYF.

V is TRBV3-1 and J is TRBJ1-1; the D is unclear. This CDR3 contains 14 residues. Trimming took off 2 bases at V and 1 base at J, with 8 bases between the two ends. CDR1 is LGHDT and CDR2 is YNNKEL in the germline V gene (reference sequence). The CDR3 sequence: CASSQTWENTEAFF. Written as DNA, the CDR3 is TGTGCCAGCAGCCAAACCTGGGAGAACACTGAAGCTTTCTTT.

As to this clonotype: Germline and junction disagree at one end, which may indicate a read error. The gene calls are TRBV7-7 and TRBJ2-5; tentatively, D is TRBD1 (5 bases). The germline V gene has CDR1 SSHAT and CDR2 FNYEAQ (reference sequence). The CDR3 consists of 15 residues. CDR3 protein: CASSLDDSIQETQYF. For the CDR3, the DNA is TGTGCTAGCAGCTTAGACGACAGCATTCAAGAGACCCAGTACTTC.

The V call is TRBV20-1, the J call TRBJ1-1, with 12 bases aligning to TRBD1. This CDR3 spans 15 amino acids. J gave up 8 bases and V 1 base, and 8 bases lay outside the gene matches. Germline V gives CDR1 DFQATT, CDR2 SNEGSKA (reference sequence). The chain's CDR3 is CSARATGTGGPEAFF. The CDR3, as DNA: TGCAGTGCTAGAGCAACCGGGACAGGGGGCCCCGAAGCTTTCTTT.

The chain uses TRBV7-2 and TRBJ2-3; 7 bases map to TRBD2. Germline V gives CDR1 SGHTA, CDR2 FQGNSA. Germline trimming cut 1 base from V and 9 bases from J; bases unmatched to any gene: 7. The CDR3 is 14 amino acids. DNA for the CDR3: TGTGCCAGCAGCTTAGGGGGAGGGAGCCCCACGCAGTATTTT. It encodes CASSLGGGSPTQYF.

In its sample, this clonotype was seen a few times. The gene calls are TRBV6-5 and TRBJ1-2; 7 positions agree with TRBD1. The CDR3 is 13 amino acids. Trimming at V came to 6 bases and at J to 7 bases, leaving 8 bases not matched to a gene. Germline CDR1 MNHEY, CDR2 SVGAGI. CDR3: CASRKDRVAGYTF. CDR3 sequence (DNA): TGTGCCAGCAGGAAAGACAGGGTTGCTGGCTACACCTTC.